Listed here are 9 T cell receptor beta chains from one sample, sequenced in a study of blood T cell repertoires in COVID-19. Only in-frame clones appear in the TCRdb table, and some are missing; sequencing was by immunoSEQ multiplex PCR. The table has approximately 260,000 clones, approximately 79% seen once. Sample: PBMCs or T cells enriched from blood (not recorded which). These receptors came from a man aged 25-45 years with acute COVID-19.

This clone appeared a single time. CDR3 DNA sequence: TGTGCCAGCAGTTTTAAGGGGGACATTCAGTACTTC. Amino acid sequence: CASSFKGDIQYF. This sequence joins TRBV27 and TRBJ2-4, with D tentatively TRBD1 (6 bases). CDR1 is MNHEY and CDR2 is SMNVEV in the germline V gene (reference sequence). Trimming took off 3 bases at V and 8 bases at J, with 8 bases between the two ends. This CDR3 spans 12 amino acids.

This rearrangement joins TRBV9 to TRBJ1-2, with TRBD1 identical over 10 bases. V gave up 4 bases and J gave up 8 bases; unmatched junction bases: 5. Germline-derived CDR1 and CDR2 are SGDLS and YYNGEE. The CDR3 contains 13 residues. CDR3 bases: TGTGCCAGCAGCCAGGGACAGGGGTACGGCTACACCTTC. It translates to CASSQGQGYGYTF.

The chain joins TRBV25-1 to TRBJ1-1; maybe TRBD1 (6 bases). Trimming cost V 1 base and J 4 bases, with 10 bases left between them. The CDR3 totals 14 residues. Germline CDR1 MGHDK, CDR2 SYGVNS. The chain's CDR3 is CASSEFGRGTEAFF. DNA for the CDR3: TGTGCCAGCAGTGAATTTGGCAGGGGCACTGAAGCTTTCTTT.

Comments on this clone: Mismatch with germline at one junction end may stem from a read error. The CDR3 bases are TGTGCCAGCAGCCCAGGGGGGAGAGGGTATAATTCACCCCTCCACTTT. It translates to CASSPGGRGYNSPLHF. This rearrangement joins TRBV5-1 to TRBJ1-6; TRBD1 matches 7 bases. In germline, CDR1 is SGHRS, CDR2 YFSETQ. The CDR3 contains 16 residues.

V usage is TRBV7-2 and J usage is TRBJ2-1; 12 nucleotides align to TRBD2. V was clipped by 2 bases and J by 9 bases; unmatched bases: 8. The length of the CDR3 is 16 residues. The germline gives CDR1 SGHTA, CDR2 FQGNSA. CDR3 in DNA: TGTGCCAGCAGCTTACCGGGGCTAGCGGGGGGGTCTGAGCAGTTCTTC. Translated: CASSLPGLAGGSEQFF. Supplemented by reference TRBV7-2 and TRBJ2-1, the full variable domain reads GAGVSQSPSNKVTEKGKDVELRCDPISGHTALYWYRQSLGQGLEFLIYFQGNSAPDKSGLPSDRFSAERTGGSVSTLTIQRTQQEDSAVYLCASSLPGLAGGSEQFFGPGTRLTVL.

The rearrangement joins TRBV2 to TRBJ1-4, with 8 bases that match TRBD1. Losses at the gene ends were 5 bases for V and 4 bases for J; bases not matched to a gene: 9. This CDR3 is 16 amino acids long. Germline V gene lookup returns CDR1 SNHLY and CDR2 FYNNEI. The CDR3 loop reads CASSSGRGLGNEKLFF. The CDR3, as DNA: TGTGCCAGCAGTTCTGGCAGGGGGCTGGGTAATGAAAAACTGTTTTTT.

The V call is TRBV24-1, the J call TRBJ2-1; 10 bases are shared with TRBD2. The germline CDR1 and CDR2 sequences are KGHDR and SFDVKD. CDR3 size: 14 residues. The ends lost 7 bases at V and 8 bases at J; junction bases unmatched: 7. CDR3 DNA: TGTGCCACCAGCTCTAGCGGGAGTTGGTATGAGCAGTTCTTC. This codes for CATSSSGSWYEQFF.

The V gene is TRBV19, the J gene TRBJ1-2; D is unclear. V was shortened by 7 bases and J by 2 bases, with 11 bases between the two germline ends. The CDR3 has 13 residues. Germline V gives CDR1 LNHDA, CDR2 SQIVND (reference sequence). CDR3: CASTPLANYGYTF. The CDR3 nucleotides read TGTGCCAGTACTCCCCTGGCCAACTATGGCTACACCTTC.

The V and J genes are TRBV19 and TRBJ2-3; D remains ambiguous. Per the germline V gene, CDR1 is LNHDA and CDR2 is SQIVND (reference sequence). The CDR3 spans 15 residues. Trimming left V 6 bases short and J 3 bases short, with 16 bases between. The CDR3, as DNA: TGTGCCAGTAGCAGCAGCGCTATGCTTACAGATACGCAGTATTTT. Its translation: CASSSSAMLTDTQYF.